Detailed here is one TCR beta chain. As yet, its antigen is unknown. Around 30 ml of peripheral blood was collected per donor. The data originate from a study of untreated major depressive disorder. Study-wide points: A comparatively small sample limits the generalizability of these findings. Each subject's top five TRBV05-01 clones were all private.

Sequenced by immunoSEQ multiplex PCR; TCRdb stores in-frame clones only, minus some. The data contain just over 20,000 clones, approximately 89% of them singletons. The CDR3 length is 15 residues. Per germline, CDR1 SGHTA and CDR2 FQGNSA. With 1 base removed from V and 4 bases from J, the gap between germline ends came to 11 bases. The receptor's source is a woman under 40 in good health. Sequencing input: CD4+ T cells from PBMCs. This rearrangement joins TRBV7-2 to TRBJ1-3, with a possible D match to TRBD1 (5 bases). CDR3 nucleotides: TGTGCCAGCAGCTTAGGCTCGGGGCCAGGAAACACCATATATTTT. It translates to CASSLGSGPGNTIYF.